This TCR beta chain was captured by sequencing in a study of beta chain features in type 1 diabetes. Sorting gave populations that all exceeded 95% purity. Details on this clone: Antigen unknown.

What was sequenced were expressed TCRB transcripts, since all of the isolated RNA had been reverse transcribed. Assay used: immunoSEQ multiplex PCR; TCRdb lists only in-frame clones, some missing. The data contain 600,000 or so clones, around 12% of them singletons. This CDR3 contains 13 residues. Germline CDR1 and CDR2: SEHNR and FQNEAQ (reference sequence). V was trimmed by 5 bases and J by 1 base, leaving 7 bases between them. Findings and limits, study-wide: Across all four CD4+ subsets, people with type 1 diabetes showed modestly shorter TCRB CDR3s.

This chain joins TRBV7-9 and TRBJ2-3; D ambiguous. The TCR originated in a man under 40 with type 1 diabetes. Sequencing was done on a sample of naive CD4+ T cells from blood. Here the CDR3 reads CASSPSGTDTQYF. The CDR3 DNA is TGTGCCAGCAGCCCCTCTGGCACAGATACGCAGTATTTT.